Below, 25 T cell receptor beta chains from the same sample are listed, as sequenced in a study of tumor and adjacent non-tumor tissue in lung cancer. RNA was extracted from bulk tissue without any cell sorting. Three rounds of nested PCR, following a modified ARM-PCR protocol, produced the TCRbeta library. TCRdb reanalysed the multiplex PCR reads using MiXCR and keeps one entry per CDR3 protein. In the table there are 71,000 or so distinct CDR3 sequences, over 75% of which are singletons. The material sequenced was lung tumor tissue. Receptors were obtained from a woman aged 50 to 60 with non-small cell lung cancer.

A word on this clonotype: Germline is not matched at one junction end, which may reflect a read error. The chain combines TRBV6-5 with TRBJ2-3; a possible D gene is TRBD1 (6 bases). This CDR3 is built from 12 residues. Germline V lookup: CDR1 MNHEY, CDR2 SVGAGI. The CDR3 DNA is TGTGCGAGCAGCGGCAGGGGAGATACGCAGTATTTT. Its translation: CASSGRGDTQYF.

Concerning this clonotype itself: At one end, the junction sequence differs from germline, possibly due to a read error. The V gene is TRBV12-3 or TRBV12-4, the J gene TRBJ2-1; D is unclear. The CDR3 length is 16 residues. CDR3 residues: CASSPLSAVGYNEKFF. CDR3 coding DNA: TGTGCTAGCAGTCCCTTATCGGCAGTAGGCTACAATGAGAAGTTCTTC.

In regard to this clonotype: This may stem from a read error, because a much larger clone lies one nucleotide away. The gene calls are TRBV7-8 and TRBJ2-3; no clear D. The CDR3 totals 14 residues. From germline, CDR1 is SGHVS and CDR2 FQNEAQ. Here the CDR3 DNA reads TGTGCCATCAGCCCCCGACGTAGTCGTGATACGCAGTATTTT. Amino acid sequence: CAISPRRSRDTQYF.

Points on this clonotype: Germline and junction disagree at one end, which may indicate a read error. The chain's CDR3 is CASKPTLSYDEQFF. CDR3 coding DNA: TGTGCCAGCAAACCAACTCTCTCCTACGATGAGCAGTTCTTC. The rearrangement joins TRBV6-1 to TRBJ2-1; D gene uncertain. The length of the CDR3 is 14 residues. From germline, CDR1 is MNHNS and CDR2 SASEGT.

This clonotype showed up just a few times. The conserved phenylalanine or tryptophan is not found at the CDR3 terminus, so this likely reflects a read error. The V gene is TRBV6-6, the J gene TRBJ2-7; D is ambiguous. The CDR3 is made up of 12 amino acids. Germline V gives CDR1 MNHNY, CDR2 SVGAGI (reference sequence). V lost 0 bases and J 2 bases, leaving 2 bases between the germline ends. This CDR3 is CASSYSTYEQYL. Written as DNA, the CDR3 is TGTGCCAGCAGTTACTCCACCTACGAGCAGTACCTC.

Comments on this clonotype: An end of the junction differs from the germline gene, which may be a read error. The CDR3 DNA is TGCAGCGTTGAGGAGACAACAGAAGAGACCCTGTACTTC. Translated: CSVEETTEETLYF. This chain connects TRBV29-1 to TRBJ2-5; unclear D gene. The CDR3 consists of 13 residues. The germline CDR1 and CDR2 sequences are SQVTM and ANQGSEA.

The count of this clonotype is one. The V call is TRBV20-1, the J call TRBJ2-1; 10 nucleotides match TRBD2. J was trimmed by 13 bases and V by 1 base; bases with no gene match: 13. Germline lookup yields CDR1 DFQATT and CDR2 SNEGSKA (reference sequence). This CDR3 comprises 15 residues. The CDR3 sequence: CSARAASGRWVDQFF. The CDR3 nucleotides are TGCAGTGCTAGAGCCGCTAGCGGGAGATGGGTAGATCAGTTCTTC.

This clonotype counts as medium-sized. The genes are TRBV29-1 and TRBJ2-2; 7 bases align to TRBD1. The CDR3 sequence is 15 residues long. The germline V gene has CDR1 SQVTM and CDR2 ANQGSEA. Losses at the gene ends were 0 bases for V and 2 bases for J; bases not matched to a gene: 3. The CDR3 reads CSVEDRGRNTGELFF. CDR3 coding DNA: TGCAGCGTTGAAGACAGGGGGAGAAACACCGGGGAGCTGTTTTTT.

About this clonotype: Germline is not matched at one junction end, which may reflect a read error. V gene TRBV6-5 combines with J gene TRBJ2-7, with D unclear. Germline V gene lookup returns CDR1 MNHEY and CDR2 SVGAGI. CDR3 length: 15 amino acids. The CDR3 DNA reads as TGTGCCAGCAGGCCCTTATTGCGAAACTCCTACGAGCGGTACTTC. Its protein is CASRPLLRNSYERYF.

Concerning this clonotype itself: Likely a read error: the CDR3 ends without its conserved phenylalanine or tryptophan. For the CDR3, the DNA is TGCGGTGGACTCCAGGGTCAAGATGGCTACACCTTG. Amino acid sequence: CGGLQGQDGYTL. The chain uses TRBV20-1 and TRBJ1-2, with D possibly matching TRBD1 (5 bases). The V gene's germline CDR1 is DFQATT and CDR2 SNEGSKA (reference sequence). CDR3 length equals 12 residues.

Concerning this clonotype itself: A junction end diverges from the germline sequence, so it may reflect a read error. The V and J genes are TRBV20-1 and TRBJ2-1; 9 bases match TRBD2. Germline CDR1 DFQATT, CDR2 SNEGSKA (reference sequence). The length of the CDR3 is 17 residues. DNA for the CDR3: TGCAGTGCTAGAGATGGGGGTAGCGGGAGTCTTCCGGCTGAGCAGCTTTTC. It is translated as CSARDGGSGSLPAEQLF.

About this clonotype itself: One end of the junction fails to match germline, which may point to a read error. This chain connects TRBV20-1 to TRBJ2-7, with 9 bases lining up with TRBD2. The CDR3 has 14 residues. CDR1 is DFQATT, CDR2 SNEGSKA, per germline (reference sequence). CDR3 coding DNA: TGCAGTACCCCCCGACTAGCGGAGCCCTATGAGCAGTACTTC. As protein: CSTPRLAEPYEQYF.

Of note for this clonotype: This CDR3 is missing its conserved last phenylalanine or tryptophan, likely due to a read error. V is TRBV12-3 or TRBV12-4 and J is TRBJ2-2; the match to TRBD1 covers 11 bases. CDR3 length: 15 residues. V shed 7 bases and J 5 bases; nucleotides not matched to a gene: 6. The CDR3 DNA is TGTGCCAGCAATGGACAGGGGGCTGTGACCGGGGAGCTGTTTTTA. Encoded protein: CASNGQGAVTGELFL.

About this clonotype: One end of the junction does not line up with germline, which may come from a read error. The rearrangement joins TRBV12-3 or TRBV12-4 to TRBJ1-4; D ambiguous. The CDR3 is made up of 13 amino acids. The CDR3 region has the DNA TGTGTCAGCAGAGACTGGAATAATGAAAAACTGTTTTTT. Translating gives CVSRDWNNEKLFF.

This chain connects TRBV2 to TRBJ1-2, with D tentatively TRBD1 (5 bases). Trimming took off 5 bases at V and 4 bases at J, with 8 bases between the two ends. Germline V lookup: CDR1 SNHLY, CDR2 FYNNEI. The CDR3 extends over 12 amino acids. CDR3 nucleotides: TGTGCCAGCAGTTCGGGGACCTATGGCTACACCTTC. This encodes CASSSGTYGYTF.

The chain carries TRBV20-1 and TRBJ2-1; TRBD2 matches at 11 bases. V lost 6 bases to trimming and J lost 5 bases; unmatched junction nucleotides: 6. The germline V gene has CDR1 DFQATT and CDR2 SNEGSKA (reference sequence). The CDR3 totals 14 residues. The CDR3: CSAPSGGMNNEQFF. For the CDR3, the DNA is TGCAGTGCCCCTAGCGGGGGGATGAACAATGAGCAGTTCTTC.

This clonotype has only a few counts. This may be a read error, as it is one base from a much larger clone. The V and J genes are TRBV10-3 and TRBJ2-3; D is possibly TRBD1 (6 bases). Per the germline V gene, CDR1 is ENHRY and CDR2 is SYGVKD. CDR3 length: 14 residues. CDR3 sequence: CVAMTGQSTDAQYF. In DNA form, the CDR3 reads TGTGTCGCCATGACGGGACAAAGCACAGATGCGCAGTATTTT.

The J gene is TRBJ2-1, the V gene TRBV28; 9 positions match TRBD2. Per germline, CDR1 MDHEN and CDR2 SYDVKM. The CDR3 is made up of 15 amino acids. In nucleotides, the CDR3 is TGTGTCGGCAGTCCCCCCAGGATAGCGGGAGTTGAGCAGTTCTTC. Its protein is CVGSPPRIAGVEQFF.

The chain carries TRBV7-2 and TRBJ1-1; D perhaps matches TRBD1 (5 bases). This CDR3 contains 13 residues. CDR1 and CDR2 (germline): SGHTA, FQGNSA. Trimming pared 10 bases from V and 4 bases from J, leaving 16 bases between. The CDR3 bases are TGTGCCAACACCCCGGGAGGGGCCACTGAAGCTTTCTTT. Translated, it gives CANTPGGATEAFF. The complete variable domain, with remaining parts taken from reference TRBV7-2 and TRBJ1-1, reads GAGVSQSPSNKVTEKGKDVELRCDPISGHTALYWYRQSLGQGLEFLIYFQGNSAPDKSGLPSDRFSAERTGGSVSTLTIQRTQQEDSAVYLCANTPGGATEAFFGQGTRLTVV.

The chain employs TRBV11-3 and TRBJ2-1; TRBD1 or TRBD2 may be the D gene (5 bases each). Trimming pared 8 bases from V and 13 bases from J, leaving 21 bases between. Germline CDR1 is SGHNT and CDR2 is YENEEA. The length of the CDR3 is 13 residues. In nucleotides, the CDR3 is TGTGCCAGCGGCCTAGTTGAGGGGAAGGATCAGTTCTTC. This gives the protein CASGLVEGKDQFF.

This clonotype was observed a single time. Without the conserved terminal phenylalanine or tryptophan, this CDR3 likely stems from a read error. The chain uses TRBV11-2 and TRBJ2-7; 8 bases match TRBD2. The CDR3 is made up of 16 amino acids. The V gene's germline CDR1 is SGHAT and CDR2 FQNNGV. The V gene end was trimmed by 6 bases and the J gene end by 5 bases; junction bases not matched to a gene: 15. This CDR3 is CASRLIGLAVSDEQYL. In nucleotides, the CDR3 is TGTGCCAGCAGGCTAATAGGACTAGCAGTCTCGGACGAGCAGTACTTG.

V usage is TRBV9 and J usage is TRBJ2-3; a weak D match, TRBD2 (6 bases). The CDR3 has 15 residues. Germline values: CDR1 SGDLS, CDR2 YYNGEE. V was clipped by 5 bases and J by 2 bases, with 15 bases between them. The CDR3 coding sequence is TGTGCCAGCAGTCCCTTAGCGGACTACACAGATACGCAGTATTTT. Its translation is CASSPLADYTDTQYF.

Concerning this clonotype itself: A read error may produce the germline difference seen at one junction end. The rearrangement links TRBV4-3 to TRBJ2-7, with D hard to call. The CDR3 length is 15 residues. CDR1 LGHNA and CDR2 YSLEER come from the germline V gene. The CDR3 here is CASSRRIGESYKQYF. CDR3 DNA: TGCGCCAGCAGCCGCCGGATCGGAGAGTCCTACAAGCAGTACTTC.

Notes on this clonotype: One end of the junction varies from germline; a read error may be responsible. The V gene is TRBV6-2 or TRBV6-3, the J gene TRBJ2-1; 8 bases line up with TRBD2. Germline-derived CDR1 and CDR2 are MNHEY and SVGEGT. The CDR3 is 15 residues long. CDR3 amino acids: CASKPSGSTVIEQFF. CDR3 DNA sequence: TGTGCCAGCAAGCCTAGCGGGTCTACCGTCATAGAGCAATTCTTC.

The J gene is TRBJ1-2, the V gene TRBV6-2 or TRBV6-3, with D unclear. Trimming removed 3 bases from V and 4 bases from J, with 21 bases in between. The CDR3 totals 17 residues. CDR1 is MNHEY and CDR2 is SVGEGT in the germline V gene. The CDR3 is CASSYFDHFRITYGYTF. CDR3 in DNA: TGTGCCAGCAGTTATTTCGACCATTTCAGGATTACCTATGGCTACACCTTC.